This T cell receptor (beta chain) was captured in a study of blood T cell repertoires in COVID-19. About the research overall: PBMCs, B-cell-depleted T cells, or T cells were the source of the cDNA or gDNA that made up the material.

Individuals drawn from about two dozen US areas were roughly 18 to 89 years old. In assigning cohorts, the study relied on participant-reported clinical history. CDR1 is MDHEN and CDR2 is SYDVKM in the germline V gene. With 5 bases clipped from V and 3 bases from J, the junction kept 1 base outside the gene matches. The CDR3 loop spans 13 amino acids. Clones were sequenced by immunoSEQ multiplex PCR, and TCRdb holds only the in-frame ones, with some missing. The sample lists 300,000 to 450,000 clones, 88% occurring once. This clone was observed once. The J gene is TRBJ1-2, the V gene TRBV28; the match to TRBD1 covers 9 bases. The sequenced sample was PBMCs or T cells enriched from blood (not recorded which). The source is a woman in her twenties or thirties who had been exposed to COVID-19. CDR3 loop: CASSGDRDYGYTF. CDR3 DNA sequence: TGTGCCAGCAGTGGGGACAGGGACTATGGCTACACCTTC.